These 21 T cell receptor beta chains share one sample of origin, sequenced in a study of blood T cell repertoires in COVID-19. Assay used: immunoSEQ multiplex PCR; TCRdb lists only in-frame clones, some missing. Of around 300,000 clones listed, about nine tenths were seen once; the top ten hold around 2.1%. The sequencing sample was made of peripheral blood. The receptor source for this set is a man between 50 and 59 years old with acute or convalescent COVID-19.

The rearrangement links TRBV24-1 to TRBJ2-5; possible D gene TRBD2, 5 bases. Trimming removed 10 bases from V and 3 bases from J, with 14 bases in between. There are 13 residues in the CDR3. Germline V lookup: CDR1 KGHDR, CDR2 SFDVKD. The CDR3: CATARLAEETQYF. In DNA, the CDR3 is TGTGCCACTGCGAGGCTAGCCGAAGAGACCCAGTACTTC.

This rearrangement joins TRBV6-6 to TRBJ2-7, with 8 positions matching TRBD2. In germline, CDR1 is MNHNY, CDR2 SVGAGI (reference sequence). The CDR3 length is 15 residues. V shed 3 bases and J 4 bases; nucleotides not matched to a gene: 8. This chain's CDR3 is CASSYSTGGRYEQYF. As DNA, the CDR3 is TGTGCCAGCAGTTATTCGACGGGGGGGAGATACGAGCAGTACTTC.

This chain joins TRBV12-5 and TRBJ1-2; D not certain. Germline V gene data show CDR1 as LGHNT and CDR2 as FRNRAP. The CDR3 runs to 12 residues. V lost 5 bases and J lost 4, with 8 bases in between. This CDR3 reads CASGKEVYGYTF. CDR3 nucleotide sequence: TGTGCTAGTGGTAAGGAGGTCTATGGCTACACCTTC.

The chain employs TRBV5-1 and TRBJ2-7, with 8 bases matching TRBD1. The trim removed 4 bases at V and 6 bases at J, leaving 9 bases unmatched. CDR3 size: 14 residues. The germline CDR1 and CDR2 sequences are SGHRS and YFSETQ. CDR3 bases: TGCGCCAGCAGCCAACAGGGGGTGGCCAGCGAGCAGTACTTC. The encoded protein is CASSQQGVASEQYF.

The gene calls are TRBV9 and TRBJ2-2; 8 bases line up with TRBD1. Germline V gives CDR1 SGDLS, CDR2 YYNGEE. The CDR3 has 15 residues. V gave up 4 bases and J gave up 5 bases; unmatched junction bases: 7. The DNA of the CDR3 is TGTGCCAGCAGCCTCCGACAGGGGAGTACCGGGGAGCTGTTTTTT. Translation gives CASSLRQGSTGELFF.

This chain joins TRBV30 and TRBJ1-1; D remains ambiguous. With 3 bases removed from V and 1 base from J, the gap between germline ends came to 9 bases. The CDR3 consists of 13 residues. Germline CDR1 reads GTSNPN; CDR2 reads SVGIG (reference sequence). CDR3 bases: TGTGCCTGGAGGCGGTTCTCGAACACTGAAGCTTTCTTT. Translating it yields CAWRRFSNTEAFF.

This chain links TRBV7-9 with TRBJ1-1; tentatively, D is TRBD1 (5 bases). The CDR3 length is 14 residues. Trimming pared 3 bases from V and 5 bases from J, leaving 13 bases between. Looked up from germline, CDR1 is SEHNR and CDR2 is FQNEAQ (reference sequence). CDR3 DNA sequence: TGTGCCAGCAGCTTCCCGTCGGGGGATACTGAAGCTTTCTTT. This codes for CASSFPSGDTEAFF.

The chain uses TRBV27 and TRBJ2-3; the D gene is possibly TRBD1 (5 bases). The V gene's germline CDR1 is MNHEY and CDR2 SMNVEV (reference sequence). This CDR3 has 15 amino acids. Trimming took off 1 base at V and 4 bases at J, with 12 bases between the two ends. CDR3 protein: CASSLLGARPDTQYF. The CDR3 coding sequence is TGTGCCAGCAGTTTATTAGGGGCTAGGCCAGATACGCAGTATTTT.

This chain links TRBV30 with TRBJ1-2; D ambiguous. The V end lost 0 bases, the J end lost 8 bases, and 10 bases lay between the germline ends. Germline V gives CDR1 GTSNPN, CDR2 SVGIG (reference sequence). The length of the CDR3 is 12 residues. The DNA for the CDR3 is TGTGCCTGGAGTGTACCGACACAAGGCTACACCTTC. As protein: CAWSVPTQGYTF.

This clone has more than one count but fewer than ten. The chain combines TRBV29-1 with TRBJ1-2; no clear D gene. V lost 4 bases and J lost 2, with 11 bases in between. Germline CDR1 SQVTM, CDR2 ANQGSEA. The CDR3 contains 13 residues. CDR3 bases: TGCAGCGTTGGCGGGCGCGCCAACTATGGCTACACCTTC. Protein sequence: CSVGGRANYGYTF.

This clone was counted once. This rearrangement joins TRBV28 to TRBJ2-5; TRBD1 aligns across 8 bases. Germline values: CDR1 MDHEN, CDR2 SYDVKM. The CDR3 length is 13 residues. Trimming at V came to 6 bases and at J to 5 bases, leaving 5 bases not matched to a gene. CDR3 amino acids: CASRLRGRETQYF. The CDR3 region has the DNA TGTGCCAGCAGGCTCAGGGGGCGGGAGACCCAGTACTTC.

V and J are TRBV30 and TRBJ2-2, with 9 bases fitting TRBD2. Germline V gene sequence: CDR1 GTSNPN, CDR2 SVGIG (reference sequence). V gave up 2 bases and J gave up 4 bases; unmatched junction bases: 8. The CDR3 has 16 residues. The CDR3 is CAWSLGTSSATGELFF. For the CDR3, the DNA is TGTGCCTGGAGTTTGGGGACTAGCTCGGCCACCGGGGAGCTGTTTTTT.

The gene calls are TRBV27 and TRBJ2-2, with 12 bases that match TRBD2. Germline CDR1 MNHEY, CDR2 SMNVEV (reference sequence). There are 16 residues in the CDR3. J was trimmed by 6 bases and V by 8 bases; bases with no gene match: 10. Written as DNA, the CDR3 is TGTGCCAGCTCAGGGGGACTAGCGGGTGCCTCCGGGGAGCTGTTTTTT. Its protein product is CASSGGLAGASGELFF.

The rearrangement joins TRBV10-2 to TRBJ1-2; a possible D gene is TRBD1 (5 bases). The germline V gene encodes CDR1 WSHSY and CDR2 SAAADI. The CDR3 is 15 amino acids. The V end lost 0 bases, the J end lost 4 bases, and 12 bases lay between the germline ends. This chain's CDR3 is CASSESTWGAYGYTF. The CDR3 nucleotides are TGCGCCAGCAGTGAGTCCACTTGGGGCGCCTATGGCTACACCTTC.

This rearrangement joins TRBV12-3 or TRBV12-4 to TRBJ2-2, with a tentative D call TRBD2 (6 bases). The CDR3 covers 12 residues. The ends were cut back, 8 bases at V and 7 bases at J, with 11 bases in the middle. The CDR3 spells CASHGGVGELFF. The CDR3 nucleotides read TGTGCCAGCCATGGAGGGGTCGGGGAGCTGTTTTTT.

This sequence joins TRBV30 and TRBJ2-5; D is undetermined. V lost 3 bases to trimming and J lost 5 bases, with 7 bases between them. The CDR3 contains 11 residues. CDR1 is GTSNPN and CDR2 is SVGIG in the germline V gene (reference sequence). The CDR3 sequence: CAWSGSETQYF. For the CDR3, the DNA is TGTGCCTGGAGCGGGTCGGAGACCCAGTACTTC.

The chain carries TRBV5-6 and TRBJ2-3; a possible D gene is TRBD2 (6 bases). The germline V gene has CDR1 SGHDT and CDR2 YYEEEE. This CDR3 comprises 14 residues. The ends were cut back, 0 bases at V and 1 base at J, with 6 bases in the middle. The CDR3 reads CASSLERGTDTQYF. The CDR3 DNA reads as TGTGCCAGCAGCTTGGAGCGGGGCACAGATACGCAGTATTTT.

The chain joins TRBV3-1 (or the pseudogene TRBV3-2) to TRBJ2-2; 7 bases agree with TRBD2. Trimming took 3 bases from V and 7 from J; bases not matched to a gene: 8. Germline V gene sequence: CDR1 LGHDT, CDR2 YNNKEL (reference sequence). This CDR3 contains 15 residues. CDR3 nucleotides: TGTGCCAGCAGCCACGGGAGGAGGGTGCGCGGGGAGCTGTTTTTT. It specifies CASSHGRRVRGELFF.

CDR3: CASSLDLSRAGYGYTF. The CDR3 DNA is TGTGCCAGCAGCTTAGATCTCTCAAGGGCGGGGTATGGCTACACCTTC. The chain employs TRBV11-2 and TRBJ1-2; D unclear. CDR1 is SGHAT, CDR2 FQNNGV, per germline. V gave up 0 bases and J gave up 5 bases, with 16 bases separating them. The CDR3 has 16 amino acids.

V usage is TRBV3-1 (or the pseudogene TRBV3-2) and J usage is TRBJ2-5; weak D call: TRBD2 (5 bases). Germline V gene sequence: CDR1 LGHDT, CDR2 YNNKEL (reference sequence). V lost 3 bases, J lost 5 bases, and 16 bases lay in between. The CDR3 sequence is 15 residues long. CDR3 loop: CASSHDPTSRETQYF. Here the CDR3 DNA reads TGTGCCAGCAGCCATGACCCCACTAGTAGGGAGACCCAGTACTTC.

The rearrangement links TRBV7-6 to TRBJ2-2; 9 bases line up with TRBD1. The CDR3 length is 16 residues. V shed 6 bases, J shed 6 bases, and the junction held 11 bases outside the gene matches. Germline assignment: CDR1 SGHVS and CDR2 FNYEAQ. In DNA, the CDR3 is TGTGCCAGCAGACACTGGACAGGGGAAAAGGCCGGGGAGCTGTTTTTT. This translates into CASRHWTGEKAGELFF.